A single sample gave rise to the 20 T cell receptor beta chains below, sequenced in a study of cytomegalovirus exposure and HLA in healthy donors. It was with 60 Vbeta and 13 Jbeta primers that the PCR ran. Libraries were prepared by immunoSEQ multiplex PCR; TCRdb keeps only in-frame clonotypes and omits some of them. The sample holds over 120,000 clones, 65% to 85% seen once. Input material: PBMCs. These receptors came from a male donor in good health and CMV-seronegative.

CDR3 in DNA: TGTGCCAGCAGCCCATGGTCCCAGGAAGGCTACGAGCAGTACTTC. Its translation is CASSPWSQEGYEQYF. The V call is TRBV7-3, the J call TRBJ2-7, with unresolved D. Germline V gene lookup returns CDR1 SGHTA and CDR2 FQGTGA. The ends were cut back, 5 bases at V and 3 bases at J, with 17 bases in the middle. This CDR3 is built from 15 residues.

This clone was found a few times. This chain uses TRBV7-6 with TRBJ2-3; the D gene is possibly TRBD2 (6 bases). The V end was cut by 2 bases, the J end by 2 bases, with 14 bases between. The CDR3 length is 16 residues. Looked up from germline, CDR1 is SGHVS and CDR2 is FNYEAQ. The CDR3 here is CASSLMGGTLTDTQYF. The CDR3 DNA follows: TGTGCCAGCAGCTTAATGGGGGGTACCCTCACAGATACGCAGTATTTT.

This clone was seen only a few times. This chain links TRBV25-1 with TRBJ2-7; the D gene is possibly TRBD1 (6 bases). Trimming removed 8 bases from V and 6 bases from J, with 20 bases in between. Germline assignment: CDR1 MGHDK and CDR2 SYGVNS. The CDR3 runs to 14 residues. The CDR3 loop is CASQRQVPGFEQYF. The DNA of the CDR3 is TGTGCCAGCCAAAGACAGGTCCCTGGTTTCGAGCAGTACTTC.

V usage is TRBV6-1 and J usage is TRBJ1-2, with 7 bases matching TRBD1. V lost 4 bases to trimming and J lost 7 bases; unmatched junction nucleotides: 9. This CDR3 has 14 residues. Germline V gene sequence: CDR1 MNHNS, CDR2 SASEGT. This CDR3 is CASSADRAAGGYTF. CDR3 DNA sequence: TGTGCCAGCAGTGCCGACAGGGCGGCGGGTGGCTACACCTTC.

As regards this clone: One junction end does not reproduce the germline sequence, and a read error may be involved. The chain is built from TRBV7-9 and TRBJ2-7; D possibly corresponds to TRBD2 (6 bases). CDR3 length: 16 residues. Germline CDR1 SEHNR, CDR2 FQNEAQ (reference sequence). The CDR3 DNA sequence: TGTTCCAGCAGCTTACTAGGTGGGGGGATTTCCTACGAGCAGTACTTC. The encoded protein is CSSSLLGGGISYEQYF.

The V call is TRBV7-2, the J call TRBJ1-1, with TRBD1 matching 10 bases. The CDR3 totals 16 residues. Per germline, CDR1 SGHTA and CDR2 FQGNSA. The V and J ends lost 5 bases and 6 bases, in that order; junction bases with no gene match: 12. Here the CDR3 reads CASSKGTGAPRAEAFF. For the CDR3, the DNA is TGTGCCAGCAGCAAAGGGACAGGGGCCCCGAGGGCTGAAGCTTTCTTT.

This sequence joins TRBV2 and TRBJ2-5; 10 bases fit TRBD1. Trimming at V came to 8 bases and at J to 5 bases, leaving 5 bases not matched to a gene. The germline V gene encodes CDR1 SNHLY and CDR2 FYNNEI. This CDR3 contains 13 residues. Here the CDR3 reads CASGTGVGETQYF. The CDR3 coding sequence is TGTGCCAGCGGGACAGGGGTTGGTGAGACCCAGTACTTC.

The rearrangement joins TRBV30 to TRBJ2-7, with 8 positions matching TRBD1. The junction had 11 bases not matched to a gene; V was cut back by 4 bases and J by 9 bases. The CDR3 runs to 13 residues. Germline-derived CDR1 and CDR2 are GTSNPN and SVGIG (reference sequence). This CDR3 is CAWTRDRRPGQYF. CDR3 bases: TGTGCCTGGACCCGGGACAGGCGTCCAGGGCAGTACTTC.

Turning to this clone: Mismatch with germline at one junction end may stem from a read error. V gene TRBV7-3 combines with J gene TRBJ2-3; TRBD1 matches 8 bases. This CDR3 has 15 residues. The germline V gene has CDR1 SGHTA and CDR2 FQGTGA. CDR3 nucleotide sequence: TGTACCAGCAGCCTAGGACAGGGAGTAACAGATACGCAGTATTTT. Translating it yields CTSSLGQGVTDTQYF.

V usage is TRBV7-9 and J usage is TRBJ2-1; D remains unclear. Germline assignment: CDR1 SEHNR and CDR2 FQNEAQ (reference sequence). The CDR3 covers 11 residues. Trimming removed 0 bases from V and 8 bases from J, with 2 bases in between. The CDR3 sequence is CASSLAYEQFF. The CDR3 nucleotides are TGTGCCAGCAGCTTAGCCTATGAGCAGTTCTTC.

V gene TRBV19 combines with J gene TRBJ2-7; D uncertain. Per germline, CDR1 LNHDA and CDR2 SQIVND (reference sequence). The CDR3 loop spans 16 amino acids. The V gene lost 0 bases and the J gene lost 0 bases, with 12 bases spanning the gap. In DNA, the CDR3 is TGTGCCAGTAGTATAGATCACATCCGAAGCTCCTACGAGCAGTACTTC. Its protein product is CASSIDHIRSSYEQYF.

This chain connects TRBV2 to TRBJ2-5, with D unclear. Gene TRBJ2-7 matches the end of the DNA better, so the J call may be wrong. The CDR3 is made up of 12 amino acids. CDR1 is SNHLY and CDR2 is FYNNEI in the germline V gene. The CDR3 region has the DNA TGTGCCATCCTTAGGGACTCCTACGAGCAGTACTTC. This gives the protein CAILRDSYEQYF.

Comments on this clone: At one boundary the junction diverges from the germline segment, which might be a read error. The V and J genes are TRBV7-9 and TRBJ2-1; D is uncertain. The CDR3 consists of 15 residues. Per the germline V gene, CDR1 is SEHNR and CDR2 is FQNEAQ (reference sequence). The CDR3 spells CSSSLGSSDYNEQFF. DNA of the CDR3: TGTTCCAGCAGCTTAGGTAGCTCGGACTACAATGAGCAGTTCTTC.

This clone was observed a few times. The rearrangement links TRBV4-3 to TRBJ2-7; TRBD2 matches 12 bases. Germline trimming cut 1 base from V and 2 bases from J; bases unmatched to any gene: 0. This CDR3 is built from 15 residues. CDR1 and CDR2 (germline): LGHNA, YSLEER. CDR3 DNA sequence: TGCGCCAGCAGCCAAGGGACTAGCGGGGCCTACGAGCAGTACTTC. Its protein product is CASSQGTSGAYEQYF.

The V gene is TRBV6-1, the J gene TRBJ1-6; D gene ambiguous. This CDR3 has 16 amino acids. The V gene lost 3 bases and the J gene lost 7 bases, with 16 bases spanning the gap. The germline V gene encodes CDR1 MNHNS and CDR2 SASEGT. The CDR3 loop is CASSEKWNSFNSPLHF. CDR3 bases: TGTGCCAGCAGTGAGAAATGGAACAGCTTCAATTCACCCCTCCACTTT.

CDR3 in amino acids: CASIRTGQSNEQFF. The DNA of the CDR3 is TGTGCCAGCATACGGACAGGGCAGTCCAATGAGCAGTTCTTC. The rearrangement uses TRBV2 and TRBJ2-1, with 8 bases lining up with TRBD1. CDR1 SNHLY and CDR2 FYNNEI come from the germline V gene. The CDR3 is 14 residues long. Germline trimming cut 7 bases from V and 6 bases from J; bases unmatched to any gene: 8.

The gene calls are TRBV7-3 and TRBJ2-7, with 9 bases matching TRBD2. Per the germline V gene, CDR1 is SGHTA and CDR2 is FQGTGA. Trimming cost V 2 bases and J 5 bases; bases outside gene matches: 4. The CDR3 is 14 residues long. CDR3 coding DNA: TGTGCCAGCAGCTTACATAGCGGGAGCGACGAGCAGTACTTC. Its protein product is CASSLHSGSDEQYF.

J is TRBJ2-3 and V is TRBV9; a weak D match, TRBD2 (6 bases). The CDR3 consists of 15 residues. Germline lookup yields CDR1 SGDLS and CDR2 YYNGEE. V was pared by 0 bases and J by 7 bases, with 15 bases between. The CDR3 protein is CASSVGGDEAYTQYF. The CDR3 DNA follows: TGTGCCAGCAGCGTAGGCGGGGACGAAGCCTATACGCAGTATTTT. The full variable domain, rest sourced from reference TRBV9 and TRBJ2-3, is DSGVTQTPKHLITATGQRVTLRCSPRSGDLSVYWYQQSLDQGLQFLIQYYNGEERAKGNILERFSAQQFPDLHSELNLSSLELGDSALYFCASSVGGDEAYTQYFGPGTRLTVL.

The chain joins TRBV5-1 to TRBJ2-5; 10 nucleotides agree with TRBD2. The CDR3 contains 16 residues. Germline V CDR1 and CDR2: SGHRS, YFSETQ. With 2 bases clipped from V and 5 bases from J, the junction kept 9 bases outside the gene matches. As DNA, the CDR3 is TGCGCCAGCAGCTTAAGACTAGCGGGCCGGGGGGAGACCCAGTACTTC. This codes for CASSLRLAGRGETQYF.

This clone was recorded a few times. This sequence joins TRBV6-6 and TRBJ2-7, with a weak D call TRBD1 (6 bases). V lost 7 bases, J lost 6 bases, and 16 bases lay in between. The CDR3 consists of 13 residues. Germline V gives CDR1 MNHNY, CDR2 SVGAGI (reference sequence). The CDR3 DNA reads TGTGCCAGCACCCACCGAGGGGGTTCCGAGCAGTACTTC. Its protein product is CASTHRGGSEQYF.